A single sample is the source of the 21 T cell receptor beta chains below, sequenced in a study of T cell responses to AZD1222 COVID-19 vaccine (dated by TCRdb to about 2021). Explained via the paper, the time point label denotes: about 28 days (+/-7) after the second vaccine dose. The treatment or condition label for this specimen denotes: meningococcal conjugate vaccine given as trial control. Library construction relied on the immunoSEQ multiplex PCR assay. TCRdb re-hosts the immuneACCESS table, in-frame sequences only. Its copies lack some clones; in the studies checked, an unresolved V gene accounts for under half of them, and the cause for the rest is not known. Recorded for this sample are about 76,000 clones; about 80% of them occurred a single time. The ten top clones hold 25% to 30% of the sample. The source material was peripheral blood, sampled 28 days after the second dose of the MenACWY control vaccine. The receptors come from an adult who received the MenACWY meningococcal vaccine as a control.

V and J are TRBV29-1 and TRBJ1-1; TRBD1 matches 9 bases. From germline, CDR1 is SQVTM and CDR2 ANQGSEA. The trim removed 4 bases at V and 5 bases at J, leaving 8 bases unmatched. This CDR3 comprises 14 residues. This CDR3 reads CSVATQGATTEAFF. The CDR3 DNA reads as TGCAGCGTTGCTACACAGGGGGCGACGACTGAAGCTTTCTTT.

This chain joins TRBV2 and TRBJ1-5, with D maybe TRBD1 (5 bases). Trimming pared 7 bases from V and 2 bases from J, leaving 15 bases between. CDR1 SNHLY and CDR2 FYNNEI come from the germline V gene. This CDR3 is built from 15 residues. The CDR3 loop reads CASKTGGDRNQPQHF. In DNA form, the CDR3 reads TGTGCCAGCAAAACCGGGGGGGATCGCAATCAGCCCCAGCATTTT.

This clone has just a few counts. Here the CDR3 reads CASSRGRAAFF. The CDR3 DNA reads as TGTGCCAGCAGTCGAGGACGGGCGGCTTTCTTT. This chain joins TRBV12-3 or TRBV12-4 and TRBJ1-1; D ambiguous. This CDR3 region has 11 residues. Trimming pared 5 bases from V and 11 bases from J, leaving 12 bases between.

This chain connects TRBV27 to TRBJ2-1, with D tentatively TRBD2 (7 bases). V shed 1 base and J shed 12 bases, with 13 bases lying between them. There are 13 residues in the CDR3. The V gene's germline CDR1 is MNHEY and CDR2 SMNVEV (reference sequence). The CDR3 loop is CASSLLGGHGQFF. In DNA form, the CDR3 reads TGTGCCAGCAGTTTATTGGGGGGGCATGGGCAGTTCTTC.

Comments on this clone: Other DNA sequences from this sample encode an identical CDR3 as well. The chain links TRBV19 to TRBJ2-7; D is unclear. The germline CDR1 and CDR2 sequences are LNHDA and SQIVND (reference sequence). This CDR3 region has 14 residues. The V gene lost 3 bases and the J gene lost 0 bases, with 9 bases spanning the gap. The CDR3 sequence is CASSIGSSSYEQYF. CDR3 sequence (DNA): TGTGCCAGTAGTATCGGCTCCTCCTCCTACGAGCAGTACTTC.

The chain combines TRBV7-9 with TRBJ1-4; D is ambiguous. Germline lookup yields CDR1 SEHNR and CDR2 FQNEAQ (reference sequence). CDR3 length: 13 amino acids. V lost 3 bases to trimming and J lost 6 bases, with 8 bases between them. The DNA for the CDR3 is TGTGCCAGCAGCTTCGAAGCCCATGAAAAACTGTTTTTT. It translates to CASSFEAHEKLFF.

This sequence joins TRBV6-6 and TRBJ2-7; 7 positions match TRBD2. V was pared by 9 bases and J by 1 base, with 6 bases of the junction left unmatched. The CDR3 extends over 13 amino acids. Germline loops: CDR1 MNHNY, CDR2 SVGAGI (reference sequence). The CDR3 DNA is TGTGCCAGTTGCGGGGGTTCTTCCTACGAGCAGTACTTC. Translating gives CASCGGSSYEQYF.

In regard to this clone: Additional DNA sequences in this sample encode the identical CDR3. The chain links TRBV18 to TRBJ2-3; D might be TRBD2 (6 bases). Deletions cut 2 bases from V and 5 bases from J, with 8 bases between. The CDR3 totals 13 residues. The germline CDR1 and CDR2 sequences are KGHSH and LQKENI. This chain's CDR3 is CASSPGAGDTQYF. In DNA form, the CDR3 reads TGTGCCAGCTCACCAGGAGCGGGAGATACGCAGTATTTT.

The chain carries TRBV6-1 and TRBJ1-5; weak D call: TRBD1 (5 bases). Germline values: CDR1 MNHNS, CDR2 SASEGT. Trimming took 6 bases from V and 0 from J, leaving 6 bases between them. CDR3 size: 13 residues. The DNA of the CDR3 is TGTGCCAGCAGGGGGGATAGCAATCAGCCCCAGCATTTT. Translation gives CASRGDSNQPQHF.

The genes are TRBV5-1 and TRBJ2-3; TRBD2 matches 7 bases. The V gene end was trimmed by 4 bases and the J gene end by 1 base; junction bases not matched to a gene: 6. The CDR3 contains 15 residues. Germline CDR1 is SGHRS and CDR2 is YFSETQ. CDR3: CASSLGGFGTDTQYF. DNA of the CDR3: TGCGCCAGCAGCCTGGGAGGGTTCGGCACAGATACGCAGTATTTT. Full variable domain (rest looked up from reference TRBV5-1 and TRBJ2-3): KAGVTQTPRYLIKTRGQQVTLSCSPISGHRSVSWYQQTPGQGLQFLFEYFSETQRNKGNFPGRFSGRQFSNSRSEMNVSTLELGDSALYLCASSLGGFGTDTQYFGPGTRLTVL.

V and J are TRBV9 and TRBJ2-2, with D unclear. CDR3 length equals 17 residues. Germline values: CDR1 SGDLS, CDR2 YYNGEE. The V and J ends lost 0 bases and 3 bases respectively, with 15 bases between them. The CDR3 loop is CASSVGSHPADTGELFF. Here the CDR3 DNA reads TGTGCCAGCAGCGTAGGTTCCCACCCCGCGGACACCGGGGAGCTGTTTTTT.

This clone was counted only a few times. This chain joins TRBV5-1 and TRBJ1-6, with no clear D. This CDR3 contains 15 residues. Deletions cut 1 base from V and 6 bases from J, with 11 bases between. Germline values: CDR1 SGHRS, CDR2 YFSETQ. CDR3 nucleotide sequence: TGCGCCAGCAGCTTGTTCGGAGTTCCTAATTCACCCCTCCACTTT. Translated: CASSLFGVPNSPLHF. Drawing the rest from reference TRBV5-1 and TRBJ1-6, the complete variable domain is KAGVTQTPRYLIKTRGQQVTLSCSPISGHRSVSWYQQTPGQGLQFLFEYFSETQRNKGNFPGRFSGRQFSNSRSEMNVSTLELGDSALYLCASSLFGVPNSPLHFGNGTRLTVT.

This clone appeared a single time. The gene calls are TRBV28 and TRBJ1-2; possibly TRBD1 for D (5 bases). Trimming removed 6 bases at V and 5 bases at J, with 13 bases between. CDR3 length: 13 residues. The germline V gene has CDR1 MDHEN and CDR2 SYDVKM. CDR3: CASSPPGLYGYTF. As DNA, the CDR3 is TGTGCCAGCAGCCCCCCGGGGCTTTATGGCTACACCTTC.

This clone was detected once. The chain couples TRBV19 to TRBJ2-3; a weak D match, TRBD2 (6 bases). Trimming removed 3 bases at V and 5 bases at J, with 12 bases between. Germline V gene sequence: CDR1 LNHDA, CDR2 SQIVND (reference sequence). This CDR3 is 14 amino acids long. The CDR3 nucleotides are TGTGCCAGTAGTATGGGACTCCACGGAGATACGCAGTATTTT. This translates into CASSMGLHGDTQYF.

The chain has TRBV18 and TRBJ2-7; 11 bases match TRBD2. V lost 5 bases, J lost 0 bases, and 9 bases stayed unmatched. The length of the CDR3 is 17 residues. Germline V gene lookup returns CDR1 KGHSH and CDR2 LQKENI. CDR3 region: CASSTIAGGPSSYEQYF. The DNA of the CDR3 is TGTGCCAGCTCAACCATAGCGGGGGGGCCGAGCTCCTACGAGCAGTACTTC.

The chain carries TRBV29-1 and TRBJ2-1; D is ambiguous. The CDR3 totals 10 residues. With 7 bases removed from V and 12 bases from J, the gap between germline ends came to 13 bases. CDR1 is SQVTM and CDR2 is ANQGSEA in the germline V gene. DNA for the CDR3: TGCAGCGCGTACTCTGGCGGGCAGTTCTTC. It translates to CSAYSGGQFF.

This rearrangement joins TRBV5-4 to TRBJ2-7; 7 bases agree with TRBD1. Germline CDR1 reads SGHNT; CDR2 reads YYREEE (reference sequence). Trimming at V came to 3 bases and at J to 3 bases, leaving 21 bases not matched to a gene. The CDR3 spans 19 residues. The CDR3 reads CASSSPQAFRGQADYEQYF. The CDR3 DNA reads TGTGCCAGCAGCTCTCCCCAAGCTTTCCGAGGACAGGCAGACTACGAGCAGTACTTC.

The V gene is TRBV2, the J gene TRBJ1-5; D might be TRBD1 (6 bases). In germline, CDR1 is SNHLY, CDR2 FYNNEI. V lost 2 bases to trimming and J lost 6 bases, with 17 bases between them. CDR3 length: 16 amino acids. In DNA form, the CDR3 reads TGTGCCAGCAGTGAATACGGGGTGGGGGCTGGTCAGCCCCAGCATTTT. Its protein product is CASSEYGVGAGQPQHF.

The J gene is TRBJ2-3, the V gene TRBV15; D uncertain. The V gene's germline CDR1 is LNHNV and CDR2 YYDKDF (reference sequence). The V end lost 0 bases, the J end lost 0 bases, and 7 bases lay between the germline ends. The CDR3 sequence is 15 residues long. This CDR3 is CATSREAPSTDTQYF. The CDR3 DNA reads as TGTGCCACCAGCAGAGAGGCTCCTAGCACAGATACGCAGTATTTT.

The chain employs TRBV30 and TRBJ2-7; perhaps TRBD2 as D (6 bases). The CDR3 has 13 amino acids. From germline, CDR1 is GTSNPN and CDR2 SVGIG (reference sequence). V lost 1 base, J lost 7 bases, and 14 bases lay in between. The CDR3, as DNA: TGTGCCTGGAGTGGAGCTAGCGAGGGGGAGCAGTACTTC. Residues: CAWSGASEGEQYF. The whole variable domain, filled in from reference TRBV30 and TRBJ2-7, reads SQTIHQWPATLVQPVGSPLSLECTVEGTSNPNLYWYRQAAGRGLQLLFYSVGIGQISSEVPQNLSASRPQDRQFILSSKKLLLSDSGFYLCAWSGASEGEQYFGPGTRLTVT.

The chain joins TRBV6-5 to TRBJ2-5; D is unclear. The V gene's germline CDR1 is MNHEY and CDR2 SVGAGI. The CDR3 is made up of 12 amino acids. Trimming pared 6 bases from V and 2 bases from J, leaving 7 bases between. CDR3 sequence (DNA): TGTGCCAGCAGAGGGCTACAAGAGACCCAGTACTTC. Translating it yields CASRGLQETQYF.